This T cell receptor (beta chain) stems from a study of immune cell composition in non-small cell lung cancer. General study results and limits: Top 10 clone scores and clonality were higher in squamous than adenocarcinoma. In adenocarcinoma, maximal tumour-associated clone frequency tracked TIL tumour reactivity.

To note about this clone: Its antigen remains unknown.

The CDR3 totals 16 residues. V dropped 2 bases and J dropped 6; count of bases not matched to a gene: 4. Germline lookup yields CDR1 SGHRS and CDR2 YFSETQ. The data were produced by immunoSEQ multiplex PCR, yet TCRdb's version contains in-frame clones alone and is incomplete. Among 4,000 to 5,500 clones, 75% to 85% were seen once, and the ten largest hold 10% to 15%. Template was genomic DNA from frozen, unsorted single-cell suspensions. The sequenced sample was lung tumor tissue. The sequence came from a human donor with non-small cell lung cancer. This chain links TRBV5-1 with TRBJ2-1; 14 nucleotides match TRBD2. CDR3 sequence: CASSLGLAGGFNEQFF. The DNA for the CDR3 is TGCGCCAGCAGCTTAGGACTAGCGGGGGGATTCAATGAGCAGTTCTTC.